Each of the 17 T cell receptor beta chains below was sequenced from the same sample in a study of cytomegalovirus exposure and HLA in healthy donors (dated by TCRdb to the late 2010s). The library was obtained by the immunoSEQ multiplex PCR assay. The multiplex PCR relied on a mix of 60 forward primers for TCR Vbeta segments and 13 reverse primers for TCR Jbeta segments. TCRdb re-hosts the immuneACCESS table, in-frame sequences only. Its copies lack some clones; in the studies checked, an unresolved V gene accounts for under half of them, and the cause for the rest is not known. The sample records 85,000 to 100,000 clones, 64% of which are singletons. The ten biggest clones cover around 3.5% of the sample. Sequencing input: PBMCs. These receptor sequences come from a man between 60 and 75 years old in good health and CMV-seronegative.

The rearrangement uses TRBV28 and TRBJ2-5, with 7 bases matching TRBD1. Germline lookup yields CDR1 MDHEN and CDR2 SYDVKM. V gave up 5 bases and J gave up 5 bases; unmatched junction bases: 8. The CDR3 runs to 14 residues. CDR3 protein: CASSPTTGAETQYF. In DNA, the CDR3 is TGTGCCAGCAGTCCTACTACAGGGGCCGAGACCCAGTACTTC.

The chain employs TRBV7-9 and TRBJ1-1; TRBD1 matches 7 bases. V lost 4 bases to trimming and J lost 4 bases; unmatched junction nucleotides: 6. The CDR3 runs to 14 residues. CDR1 is SEHNR, CDR2 FQNEAQ, per germline (reference sequence). The DNA of the CDR3 is TGTGCCAGCAGCTCGCAAGGGGGCGCCACTGAAGCTTTCTTT. Translated, it gives CASSSQGGATEAFF.

This clone was observed a handful of times. V usage is TRBV10-3 and J usage is TRBJ2-1, with D uncertain. The CDR3 loop spans 12 amino acids. Trimming pared 3 bases from V and 6 bases from J, leaving 6 bases between. CDR1 is ENHRY, CDR2 SYGVKD, per germline. This CDR3 is CAISEHRNEQFF. For the CDR3, the DNA is TGTGCCATCAGTGAACACCGCAATGAGCAGTTCTTC.

The chain joins TRBV7-6 to TRBJ1-1; the D gene is possibly TRBD1 (6 bases). Per the germline V gene, CDR1 is SGHVS and CDR2 is FNYEAQ. V was clipped by 5 bases and J by 4 bases, with 14 bases between them. The CDR3 is 14 amino acids. CDR3 in DNA: TGTGCCAGCAGCCAAGTACAGGGCGTCACTGAAGCTTTCTTT. Protein product: CASSQVQGVTEAFF.

The genes are TRBV27 and TRBJ1-5, with D unresolved. Trimming cost V 0 bases and J 7 bases, with 10 bases left between them. Germline CDR1 reads MNHEY; CDR2 reads SMNVEV (reference sequence). The CDR3 contains 14 residues. CDR3 DNA: TGTGCCAGCAGTTTATCGAGTCCGGGACAGCCCCAGCATTTT. Translated, it gives CASSLSSPGQPQHF.

This clone was seen once. The genes are TRBV11-2 and TRBJ2-1, with 11 nucleotides matching TRBD1. V was clipped by 5 bases and J by 7 bases; unmatched bases: 4. This CDR3 is built from 14 residues. Germline assignment: CDR1 SGHAT and CDR2 FQNNGV. The CDR3 here is CASSRDRGTNEQFF. In DNA form, the CDR3 reads TGTGCCAGCAGCCGGGACAGGGGGACGAATGAGCAGTTCTTC.

The chain couples TRBV6-5 to TRBJ2-3, with D tentatively TRBD2 (6 bases). Germline CDR1 and CDR2: MNHEY and SVGAGI. V shed 7 bases and J shed 0 bases, with 11 bases lying between them. This CDR3 spans 14 amino acids. The CDR3 spells CASNPAGSTDTQYF. As DNA, the CDR3 is TGTGCCAGCAACCCAGCGGGTAGCACAGATACGCAGTATTTT.

This clone was counted many times. The chain uses TRBV28 and TRBJ2-1; TRBD2 matches 12 bases. The CDR3 spans 16 residues. From germline, CDR1 is MDHEN and CDR2 SYDVKM. The trim removed 6 bases at V and 7 bases at J, leaving 10 bases unmatched. CDR3 sequence reads: CASRLAGGLGRNEQFF. CDR3 DNA sequence: TGTGCCAGCAGGCTAGCGGGGGGGCTTGGTAGGAATGAGCAGTTCTTC.

The V call is TRBV19, the J call TRBJ1-1; 7 positions match TRBD1. The germline V gene has CDR1 LNHDA and CDR2 SQIVND (reference sequence). The V and J ends lost 5 bases and 0 bases, in that order; junction bases with no gene match: 6. The CDR3 consists of 15 residues. CDR3 nucleotides: TGTGCCAGTAGTGACCGGGACAGCGTGAACACTGAAGCTTTCTTT. Protein product: CASSDRDSVNTEAFF.

The chain is built from TRBV5-4 and TRBJ1-6, with 9 bases lining up with TRBD1. CDR1 and CDR2 (germline): SGHNT, YYREEE (reference sequence). The junction had 0 bases not matched to a gene; V was cut back by 3 bases and J by 8 bases. This CDR3 is 13 amino acids long. CDR3 DNA: TGTGCCAGCAGCTGGGACAGGGATTCACCCCTCCACTTT. It translates to CASSWDRDSPLHF.

This clone was observed a handful of times. The rearrangement joins TRBV9 to TRBJ2-2; maybe TRBD1 (5 bases). Germline V gene data show CDR1 as SGDLS and CDR2 as YYNGEE. This CDR3 region has 16 residues. V was clipped by 2 bases and J by 5 bases, with 16 bases between them. DNA for the CDR3: TGTGCCAGCAGCGTTGCTGGGGCAGGGCTGACCGGGGAGCTGTTTTTT. Encoded protein: CASSVAGAGLTGELFF.

The chain carries TRBV5-6 and TRBJ2-2, with D maybe TRBD2 (6 bases). V was shortened by 4 bases and J by 5 bases, with 27 bases between the two germline ends. Germline-derived CDR1 and CDR2 are SGHDT and YYEEEE. The CDR3 has 19 residues. CDR3 residues: CASSGMDSWMGGYTGELFF. DNA of the CDR3: TGTGCCAGCAGCGGGATGGACTCCTGGATGGGGGGATATACCGGGGAGCTGTTTTTT.

V and J are TRBV7-9 and TRBJ1-6; 8 nucleotides agree with TRBD1. V lost 6 bases and J lost 10; bases outside the gene matches: 20. The CDR3 length is 18 residues. CDR1 is SEHNR and CDR2 is FQNEAQ in the germline V gene (reference sequence). As DNA, the CDR3 is TGTGCCAGCAGTTTGCTGACAGGGGCGACAAGTCTAAGATCACCCCTCCACTTT. Its protein product is CASSLLTGATSLRSPLHF.

The rearrangement uses TRBV5-6 and TRBJ1-2, with D possibly being TRBD1 (6 bases). The CDR3 sequence is 14 residues long. V was cut by 4 bases and J by 4 bases, with 14 bases left in between. Germline loops: CDR1 SGHDT, CDR2 YYEEEE. The DNA of the CDR3 is TGTGCCAGCAGCCCGGGACATTCTATCTATGGCTACACCTTC. Its protein product is CASSPGHSIYGYTF.

This clone showed up just once. The chain employs TRBV19 and TRBJ2-4; 8 bases are shared with TRBD2. CDR3 length: 14 residues. The V gene end was trimmed by 5 bases and the J gene end by 7 bases; junction bases not matched to a gene: 7. The germline V gene encodes CDR1 LNHDA and CDR2 SQIVND (reference sequence). Here the CDR3 reads CASSATSVGNIQYF. The CDR3 DNA reads as TGTGCCAGTAGTGCGACTAGCGTAGGCAACATTCAGTACTTC.

The table lists this clone with a few counts. The chain recombines TRBV9 with TRBJ1-2; weak D call: TRBD1 (5 bases). V was cut by 3 bases and J by 1 base, with 13 bases left in between. This CDR3 comprises 15 residues. The V gene's germline CDR1 is SGDLS and CDR2 YYNGEE. CDR3 sequence (DNA): TGTGCCAGCAGCGCTGCGGGACGGAATAACTATGGCTACACCTTC. Its protein is CASSAAGRNNYGYTF.

This rearrangement joins TRBV7-3 to TRBJ2-2; D possibly corresponds to TRBD2 (5 bases). There are 15 residues in the CDR3. CDR1 is SGHTA and CDR2 is FQGTGA in the germline V gene. V dropped 6 bases and J dropped 2 bases, with 13 bases sitting between them. CDR3 sequence: CASSYGRANTGELFF. Written as DNA, the CDR3 is TGTGCCAGCAGTTACGGGCGGGCAAACACCGGGGAGCTGTTTTTT.